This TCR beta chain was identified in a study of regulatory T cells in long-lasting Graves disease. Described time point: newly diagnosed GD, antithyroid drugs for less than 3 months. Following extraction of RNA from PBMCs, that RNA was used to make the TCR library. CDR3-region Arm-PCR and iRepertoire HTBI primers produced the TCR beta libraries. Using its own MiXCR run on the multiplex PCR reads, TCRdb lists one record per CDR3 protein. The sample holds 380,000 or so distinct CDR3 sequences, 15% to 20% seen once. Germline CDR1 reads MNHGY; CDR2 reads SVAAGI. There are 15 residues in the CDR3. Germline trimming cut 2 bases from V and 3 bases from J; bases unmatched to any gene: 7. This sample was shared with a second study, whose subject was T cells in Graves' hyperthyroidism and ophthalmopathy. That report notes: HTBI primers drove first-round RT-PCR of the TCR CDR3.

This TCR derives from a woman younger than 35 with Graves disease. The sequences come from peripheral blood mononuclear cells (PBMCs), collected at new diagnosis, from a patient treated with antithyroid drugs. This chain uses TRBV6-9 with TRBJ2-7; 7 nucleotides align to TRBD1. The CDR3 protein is CASSYHRDRSYEQYF. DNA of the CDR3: TGTGCCAGCAGTTATCACCGGGACAGAAGCTACGAGCAGTACTTC.